The clone carrying this T cell receptor (beta chain) has a handful of counts. The antigen remains unidentified. These data originate in a study of beta chain features in type 1 diabetes. The study, taken as a whole, reports: All four CD4+ subsets from Type 1 diabetes patients carried moderately but significantly shorter TCRB CDR3s.

Sequencing targeted expressed TCRB transcripts, as all isolated RNA had been reverse transcribed. Data came from immunoSEQ multiplex PCR; TCRdb stores just in-frame clones and leaves some out. Of fewer than 300,000 clones in the sample, about 20% were seen once. This CDR3 contains 13 residues. With 3 bases removed from V and 4 bases from J, the gap between germline ends came to 10 bases. CDR1 is SGDLS, CDR2 YYNGEE, per germline. Sequenced sample: naive CD4+ T cells from blood. This receptor was obtained from a woman between 40 and 50 years old with type 1 diabetes. V usage is TRBV9 and J usage is TRBJ1-1; D is undetermined. Here the CDR3 reads CASSAQLRTEAFF. In DNA, the CDR3 is TGTGCCAGCAGCGCACAATTACGCACTGAAGCTTTCTTT.